These T cell receptor beta chains were read from a single sample in a study of OX40 agonist ivuxolimab in advanced cancers. Profiling relied on immunoSEQ multiplex PCR, and the TCRdb table lists in-frame clones only, not all of them. The data contain over 60,000 clones, 70% to 90% of them seen just once; the ten biggest clones take up about 0.9%. Source: CD4+ or CD8+ T cells sorted from blood, taken in a trial of the OX40 agonist ivuxolimab. These receptors were obtained from an adult with an advanced solid tumor such as melanoma, head and neck, liver or kidney cancer. CDR3s include the opening cysteine and the closing phenylalanine or tryptophan. The D gene is left open where the match is weak. Size is stated for part of the rows, as once, few or many counts, or as a class when the clone is expanded.

clone_size	v_call	j_call	d_call	cdr3_nt	cdr3_aa
once	TRBV27	TRBJ2-5	NA	TGTGCCAGCAGTTTAGGGCCCACTAGGGCCCAGTACTTC	CASSLGPTRAQYF
NA	TRBV5-1	TRBJ2-3	TRBD2	TGCGCCAGCAGCCCGGGACTAGCGGGAGCTGGGGATACGCAGTATTTT	CASSPGLAGAGDTQYF
NA	TRBV5-4	TRBJ1-4	TRBD1	TGTGCCAGCAGCAGACAGGGAATTGAAAAACTGTTTTTT	CASSRQGIEKLFF
NA	TRBV19	TRBJ1-5	NA	TGTGCCAGTAGTCTTGCAGGGGCGAATCAGCCCCAGCATTTT	CASSLAGANQPQHF
NA	TRBV11-2	TRBJ1-1	NA	TGTGCCAGCAGCTTATTAGGCCTTAACACTGAAGCTTTCTTT	CASSLLGLNTEAFF
NA	TRBV4-1	TRBJ1-4	NA	TGCGCCAGCAGCCGGTCCAGGTCTAATGAAAAACTGTTTTTT	CASSRSRSNEKLFF
NA	TRBV19	TRBJ1-2	NA	TGTGCCAGTAGCATACAGGGATCTCGGGGCTACACCTTC	CASSIQGSRGYTF
NA	TRBV27	TRBJ1-5	NA	TGTGCCAGCAGTTTAAAGTATAGCCCCGTGGGCAATCAGCCCCAGCATTTT	CASSLKYSPVGNQPQHF
NA	TRBV9	TRBJ2-3	NA	TGTGCCAGCAGCACTCCCGGGGGGCAAACAGATACGCAGTATTTT	CASSTPGGQTDTQYF
NA	TRBV6-5	TRBJ1-5	NA	TGTGCCAGCAGTCCTATAGCTGGGCTAGCCCAGCATTTT	CASSPIAGLAQHF
NA	TRBV2	TRBJ2-5	NA	TGTGCCAGCGGGGGGAACCAAGAGACCCAGTACTTC	CASGGNQETQYF
NA	TRBV28	TRBJ2-5	TRBD2	TGTGCCAGCAGTTCTGCCGCTAGCGGGAGCCCCCGGGAGACCCAGTACTTC	CASSSAASGSPRETQYF
NA	TRBV7-3	TRBJ2-3	NA	TGTGCCAGCAGCCAAGACGCCCCGGGACTTCGCACAGATACGCAGTATTTT	CASSQDAPGLRTDTQYF
NA	TRBV6-6	TRBJ1-2	NA	TGTGCCAGCAGTAAACAGGTTCCGGACTATGGCTACACCTTC	CASSKQVPDYGYTF
NA	TRBV18	TRBJ1-1	NA	TGTGCCAGCTCACAAAGGTACGACGGGGAGAACACTGAAGCTTTCTTT	CASSQRYDGENTEAFF
NA	TRBV19	TRBJ1-2	NA	TGTGCCAGTAGTCCGTCAGGCTTCTATGGCTACACCTTC	CASSPSGFYGYTF
NA	TRBV18	TRBJ2-5	NA	TGTGCCAGCTCACCACCGATGAGACAAGAGACCCAGTACTTC	CASSPPMRQETQYF
NA	TRBV7-6	TRBJ2-1	TRBD2	TGTGCCAGCAGCTTGGCCGGGACTAGAGGCCCCGGTGAGCAGTTCTTC	CASSLAGTRGPGEQFF
NA	TRBV30	TRBJ1-6	NA	TGTGCCTGGAGCTTCGACAGTCCGTCGCCCCTCCACTTT	CAWSFDSPSPLHF
NA	TRBV2	TRBJ2-7	TRBD2	TGTGCCAGCAGTGAGGAAGCGGGGGGAACCTACGAGCAGTACTTC	CASSEEAGGTYEQYF
once	TRBV5-4	TRBJ2-6	NA	TGTGCCAGCAGTACCCTAGGAGGTTCCTCTGGGGCCAACGTCCTGACTTTC	CASSTLGGSSGANVLTF
NA	TRBV6-6	TRBJ1-1	NA	TGTGCCAGCAGTTACCCAGGATCGAACACTGAAGCTTTCTTT	CASSYPGSNTEAFF
NA	TRBV10-3	TRBJ1-3	NA	TGTGCCATCAGTGAGTCTCTGGGTTTGGAAGGAAACACCATATATTTT	CAISESLGLEGNTIYF
few	TRBV29-1	TRBJ2-3	NA	TGCAGCGTTGAAGATCGGATGGTCGGGAGCACAGATACGCAGTATTTT	CSVEDRMVGSTDTQYF
NA	TRBV5-1	TRBJ2-5	NA	TGCGCCAGCAGCCTCTACGAAGAGACCCAGTACTTC	CASSLYEETQYF
NA	TRBV6-6	TRBJ2-3	TRBD1	TGTGCCAGCAGGGAACAGGGGACAGATACGCAGTATTTT	CASREQGTDTQYF
NA	TRBV18	TRBJ1-1	NA	TGTGCCAGCTCACCACCGGGGGGGATGAACACTGAAGCTTTCTTT	CASSPPGGMNTEAFF
NA	TRBV28	TRBJ2-6	TRBD1	TGTGCCAGCAGTCCGGGGACAGGAAGATCTGGGGCCAACGTCCTGACTTTC	CASSPGTGRSGANVLTF
NA	TRBV27	TRBJ1-3	NA	TGTGCCAGCAGTTTGAAGGGCTCTGGAAACACCATATATTTT	CASSLKGSGNTIYF
once	TRBV6-5	TRBJ2-7	TRBD1	TGTGCCAGCAGTTCTGACAGGGTCTCCTACGAGCAGTACTTC	CASSSDRVSYEQYF
NA	TRBV18	TRBJ2-1	NA	TGTGCCAGCTCACCAACAACAGGGAAATACAATGAGCAGTTCTTC	CASSPTTGKYNEQFF
NA	TRBV5-1	TRBJ2-1	NA	TGCGCCAGCCTCCCCGACTTTAGCTCCTACAATGAGCAGTTCTTC	CASLPDFSSYNEQFF
NA	TRBV6-5	TRBJ2-7	TRBD2	TGTGCCAGCAGGAAACTAGCGCTAAGCTCCTACGAGCAGTACTTC	CASRKLALSSYEQYF
NA	TRBV11-2	TRBJ2-5	NA	TGTGCCAGCAGCCCCCGGGGAGGAAATTTGCAAGAGACCCAGTACTTC	CASSPRGGNLQETQYF
NA	TRBV11-2	TRBJ1-6	NA	TGTGCCAGCAGCTCCCGGACACCGATCGGTTCACCCCTCCACTTT	CASSSRTPIGSPLHF
NA	TRBV9	TRBJ1-3	NA	TGTGCCAGCAGCGTGGACCCGCTGATCTCTGGAAACACCATATATTTT	CASSVDPLISGNTIYF
NA	TRBV19	TRBJ2-5	NA	TGTGCCAGTAGTCCCAGGGGAAGCGTCCAAGAGACCCAGTACTTC	CASSPRGSVQETQYF